This T cell receptor beta chain originates from a study of blood T cell repertoires in COVID-19. The wider study: Material from acute and convalescent COVID-19 was sourced from the United States, Italy and Spain. Sample material is recorded as cDNA or gDNA derived from T cells, B-cell-depleted T cells, or PBMCs.

Source study methods: Reference gene primers were amplified, and this amplification served to estimate nucleated cell counts. Profiling relied on immunoSEQ multiplex PCR, and the TCRdb table lists in-frame clones only, not all of them. The V and J calls and the clone size are those of that table, but D and trimming were determined from the DNA. The sample consists of about 90,000 clones, approximately 80% of them appearing once. The germline V gene has CDR1 MDHEN and CDR2 SYDVKM. The CDR3 has 15 residues. After removal of 6 bases from V and 4 bases from J, the junction contained 10 bases not matched to a gene.

The sequence derives from a man aged 70-80 years with acute or convalescent COVID-19. This chain uses TRBV28 with TRBJ1-2; the match to TRBD1 covers 8 bases. Sequencing was performed on peripheral blood. The CDR3 coding sequence is TGTGCCAGCAGGACAGGGGACTTCTCTGGCTATGGCTACACCTTC. Its protein product is CASRTGDFSGYGYTF.